This T cell receptor (beta chain) came from a study of blood T cell repertoires in COVID-19. Study overall: T cells, B-cell-depleted T cells, or PBMCs provided the cDNA or gDNA that served as material.

This CDR3 contains 14 residues. From germline, CDR1 is MGHRA and CDR2 YSYEKL. Germline trimming cut 3 bases from V and 4 bases from J; bases unmatched to any gene: 4. Per the original methods: Estimates of nucleated cell counts were drawn from the amplification of reference gene primers. Generated by immunoSEQ multiplex PCR, the TCRdb table keeps only in-frame clones and is missing some. That table gives V, J and clone size, and the DNA gave D and trimming. The profile shows approximately 160,000 clones, 80% to 85% of them singletons. This clone was seen only a few times. Sequencing was performed on peripheral blood. This chain connects TRBV4-1 to TRBJ2-5; 8 bases match TRBD1. This sequence originates from a woman aged 55-69 years with acute or convalescent COVID-19. The CDR3 DNA sequence: TGCGCCAGCAGCCATCAGGGGGCAGGAGAGACCCAGTACTTC. It yields the protein CASSHQGAGETQYF.